Below are 19 T cell receptor beta chains sequenced from a single sample in a study of response to subunit inactivated influenza vaccine. TCRdb called the RT-PCR reads again in MiXCR, with one record for every CDR3 protein. This repertoire shows 650,000 to 800,000 distinct CDR3 sequences, over 11% found once; its top ten account for approximately 7%. Material: PBMCs from blood, obtained 14 days before vaccination. All receptors derive from a man between 45 and 60 years old who received an inactivated influenza vaccine.

The chain joins TRBV3-1 to TRBJ2-2; a weak D match, TRBD2 (6 bases). Deletions cut 4 bases from V and 5 bases from J, with 11 bases between. The length of the CDR3 is 14 residues. CDR1 is LGHDT, CDR2 YNNKEL, per germline (reference sequence). CDR3 region: CASSRLGRTGELFF. The CDR3 DNA reads TGTGCCAGCAGCCGACTAGGGCGGACCGGGGAGCTGTTTTTT.

The V call is TRBV20-1, the J call TRBJ2-1, with 11 positions matching TRBD2. The germline CDR1 and CDR2 sequences are DFQATT and SNEGSKA (reference sequence). J was trimmed by 6 bases and V by 1 base; bases with no gene match: 11. CDR3 length: 17 amino acids. CDR3: CSARGLLAGVSGNEQFF. The CDR3 DNA is TGCAGTGCTAGAGGATTACTAGCGGGAGTAAGTGGCAATGAGCAGTTCTTC.

The V and J genes are TRBV20-1 and TRBJ2-1; 10 nucleotides line up with TRBD2. Germline CDR1 reads DFQATT; CDR2 reads SNEGSKA (reference sequence). The CDR3 sequence is 14 residues long. V gave up 6 bases and J gave up 3 bases; unmatched junction bases: 5. The DNA for the CDR3 is TGCAGTGCCCGGGGACTAGCGTTCTACAATGAGCAGTTCTTC. Translation: CSARGLAFYNEQFF.

This clonotype has at least ten counts. The chain uses TRBV7-2 and TRBJ2-7; 10 bases match TRBD2. J was trimmed by 4 bases and V by 5 bases; bases with no gene match: 8. The CDR3 loop spans 15 amino acids. CDR1 is SGHTA and CDR2 is FQGNSA in the germline V gene. In DNA form, the CDR3 reads TGTGCCAGCAGCCCTAGGACTAGCGGACCTTACGAGCAGTACTTC. Its translation: CASSPRTSGPYEQYF.

This clonotype was detected ten times or more. The J gene is TRBJ2-7, the V gene TRBV27, with 10 positions matching TRBD2. V lost 4 bases, J lost 2 bases, and 5 bases stayed unmatched. Germline V CDR1 and CDR2: MNHEY, SMNVEV (reference sequence). The CDR3 consists of 15 residues. The DNA of the CDR3 is TGTGCCAGCAGTTCCCCAAGCGGGGGGGCCTACGAGCAGTACTTC. This translates into CASSSPSGGAYEQYF.

This clonotype was detected once. The V gene is TRBV29-1, the J gene TRBJ2-1, with a possible D match to TRBD2 (6 bases). Trimming cost V 7 bases and J 10 bases, with 26 bases left between them. Germline V gene data show CDR1 as SQVTM and CDR2 as ANQGSEA. CDR3 size: 15 residues. The CDR3 DNA follows: TGCAGCGACCGCCCCCTACGAGCGGGTTCGACCGAGCAGTTCTTC. Translation: CSDRPLRAGSTEQFF.

In its sample, this clonotype was seen once. This chain links TRBV7-2 with TRBJ2-5; D may be TRBD1 or TRBD2 (7 bases each). Germline values: CDR1 SGHTA, CDR2 FQGNSA. With 2 bases removed from V and 2 bases from J, the gap between germline ends came to 18 bases. The CDR3 covers 17 residues. This CDR3 is CASSLILGGTDQETQYF. CDR3 sequence (DNA): TGTGCCAGCAGCTTAATTCTGGGGGGGACAGATCAAGAGACCCAGTACTTC.

The chain combines TRBV7-2 with TRBJ2-3, with D uncertain. V was trimmed by 1 base and J by 2 bases, leaving 19 bases between them. This CDR3 spans 18 amino acids. Germline V CDR1 and CDR2: SGHTA, FQGNSA. CDR3 region: CASSLGHQISWNTDTQYF. The CDR3 DNA reads TGTGCCAGCAGCTTAGGGCATCAGATAAGTTGGAACACAGATACGCAGTATTTT. Combining the CDR3 with reference TRBV7-2 and TRBJ2-3 gives the whole variable domain GAGVSQSPSNKVTEKGKDVELRCDPISGHTALYWYRQSLGQGLEFLIYFQGNSAPDKSGLPSDRFSAERTGGSVSTLTIQRTQQEDSAVYLCASSLGHQISWNTDTQYFGPGTRLTVL.

This clonotype was detected many times. This chain links TRBV5-1 with TRBJ2-7; TRBD1 aligns across 9 bases. The germline gives CDR1 SGHRS, CDR2 YFSETQ. V lost 1 base to trimming and J lost 4 bases; unmatched junction nucleotides: 6. This CDR3 region has 15 residues. This CDR3 is CASSLLSGQGYEQYF. CDR3 DNA sequence: TGCGCCAGCAGCTTGCTTTCGGGACAGGGATACGAGCAGTACTTC. The entire variable domain, with the rest obtained from reference TRBV5-1 and TRBJ2-7, is as follows: KAGVTQTPRYLIKTRGQQVTLSCSPISGHRSVSWYQQTPGQGLQFLFEYFSETQRNKGNFPGRFSGRQFSNSRSEMNVSTLELGDSALYLCASSLLSGQGYEQYFGPGTRLTVT.

This clonotype was seen many times. The V call is TRBV5-1, the J call TRBJ2-7; 7 bases line up with TRBD2. Germline CDR1 reads SGHRS; CDR2 reads YFSETQ. CDR3 length: 14 amino acids. V shed 0 bases, J shed 7 bases, and the junction held 7 bases outside the gene matches. The CDR3 region is CASSLEAGTGEQYF. The CDR3 nucleotides are TGCGCCAGCAGCTTGGAAGCGGGGACGGGGGAGCAGTACTTC.

The V and J genes are TRBV5-1 and TRBJ2-1, with a possible D match to TRBD2 (6 bases). V was clipped by 1 base and J by 3 bases, with 14 bases between them. This CDR3 region has 16 residues. The germline CDR1 and CDR2 sequences are SGHRS and YFSETQ. The CDR3 coding sequence is TGCGCCAGCAGCTTGTGCAGGAGGGGACGCTACAATGAGCAGTTCTTC. It encodes CASSLCRRGRYNEQFF.

The V gene is TRBV3-1, the J gene TRBJ1-2; 9 bases are shared with TRBD1. This CDR3 is 17 amino acids long. V was pared by 11 bases and J by 2 bases, with 18 bases of the junction left unmatched. The germline gives CDR1 LGHDT, CDR2 YNNKEL (reference sequence). DNA of the CDR3: TGTGCCCTCTGTGCCGCGGGGACAGGGATGGCCAACTATGGCTACACCTTC. Its protein product is CALCAAGTGMANYGYTF.

In its sample, this clonotype was seen a few times. Written as DNA, the CDR3 is TGCAGCGTTGGTAAACAAGAGACCCAGTACTTC. Translated: CSVGKQETQYF. The V and J genes are TRBV29-1 and TRBJ2-5; no clear D. V was pared by 4 bases and J by 2 bases, with 5 bases between. Per the germline V gene, CDR1 is SQVTM and CDR2 is ANQGSEA. This CDR3 is built from 11 residues. Complete variable domain (other parts from reference TRBV29-1 and TRBJ2-5): SAVISQKPSRDICQRGTSLTIQCQVDSQVTMMFWYRQQPGQSLTLIATANQGSEATYESGFVIDKFPISRPNLTFSTLTVSNMSPEDSSIYLCSVGKQETQYFGPGTRLLVL.

This clonotype was seen more than once but under ten times. V and J are TRBV30 and TRBJ2-1; D call uncertain. The CDR3 consists of 12 residues. Trimming removed 0 bases at V and 14 bases at J, with 14 bases between. Germline loops: CDR1 GTSNPN, CDR2 SVGIG (reference sequence). The CDR3 loop reads CAWSVKPNDEFF. CDR3 DNA: TGTGCCTGGAGTGTTAAGCCCAACGATGAGTTCTTC.

This clonotype appeared many times. The chain has TRBV10-3 and TRBJ2-3; D tentatively fits TRBD1 or TRBD2 (6 bases each). The CDR3 spans 15 residues. Germline V gives CDR1 ENHRY, CDR2 SYGVKD. The V gene lost 6 bases and the J gene lost 2 bases, with 15 bases spanning the gap. This CDR3 is CAISQGAGHTDTQYF. CDR3 coding DNA: TGTGCCATCAGCCAAGGGGCGGGACACACAGATACGCAGTATTTT.

In its sample, this clonotype was seen many times. The chain couples TRBV6-2 or TRBV6-3 to TRBJ1-1; D uncertain. This CDR3 comprises 12 residues. With 5 bases removed from V and 1 base from J, the gap between germline ends came to 5 bases. Germline CDR1 and CDR2: MNHEY and SVGEGT. CDR3 bases: TGTGCCAGCAGTCGAACGAACACTGAAGCTTTCTTT. Translation gives CASSRTNTEAFF.

The chain is built from TRBV12-3 or TRBV12-4 and TRBJ2-1, with TRBD2 matching 12 bases. This CDR3 region has 13 residues. The junction had 4 bases not matched to a gene; V was cut back by 8 bases and J by 8 bases. The CDR3 loop reads CASRLAGVDEQFF. The CDR3 nucleotides read TGTGCCAGCCGACTAGCGGGAGTGGATGAGCAGTTCTTC.

This clonotype was recorded at least ten times. The gene calls are TRBV5-1 and TRBJ2-7; D possibly corresponds to TRBD1 (6 bases). Germline V gene sequence: CDR1 SGHRS, CDR2 YFSETQ. Trimming took 0 bases from V and 3 from J, leaving 10 bases between them. The CDR3 covers 14 residues. The CDR3 nucleotides read TGCGCCAGCAGCTTGGTAGGACAGAACTACGAGCAGTACTTC. It codes for CASSLVGQNYEQYF.

V is TRBV4-2 and J is TRBJ2-7; no definite D call. CDR1 and CDR2 (germline): LGHNA, YNFKEQ. The CDR3 loop spans 12 amino acids. V was clipped by 3 bases and J by 5 bases, with 8 bases between them. DNA of the CDR3: TGTGCCAGCAGCCAGACCTCGGACGAGCAGTACTTC. This codes for CASSQTSDEQYF.